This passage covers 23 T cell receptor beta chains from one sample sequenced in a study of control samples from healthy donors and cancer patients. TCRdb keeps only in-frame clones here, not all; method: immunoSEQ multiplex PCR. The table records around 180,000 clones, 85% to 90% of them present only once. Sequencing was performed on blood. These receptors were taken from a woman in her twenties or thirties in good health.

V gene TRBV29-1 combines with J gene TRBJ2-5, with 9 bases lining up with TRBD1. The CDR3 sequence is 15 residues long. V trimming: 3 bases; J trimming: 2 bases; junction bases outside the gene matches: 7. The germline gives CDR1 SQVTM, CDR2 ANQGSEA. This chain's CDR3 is CSVDRGQGPQETQYF. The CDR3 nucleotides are TGCAGCGTTGATAGGGGACAGGGCCCACAAGAGACCCAGTACTTC.

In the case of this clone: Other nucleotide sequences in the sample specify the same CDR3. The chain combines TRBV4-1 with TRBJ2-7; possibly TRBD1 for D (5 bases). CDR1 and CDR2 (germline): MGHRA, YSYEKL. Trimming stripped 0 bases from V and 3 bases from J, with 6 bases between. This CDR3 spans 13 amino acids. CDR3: CASSQDRGYEQYF. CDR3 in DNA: TGCGCCAGCAGCCAAGATAGGGGCTACGAGCAGTACTTC.

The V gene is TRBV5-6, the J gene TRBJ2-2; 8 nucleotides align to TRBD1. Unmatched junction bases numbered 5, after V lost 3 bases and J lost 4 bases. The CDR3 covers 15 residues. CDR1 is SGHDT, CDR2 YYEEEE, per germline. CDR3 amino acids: CASSWGTGFTGELFF. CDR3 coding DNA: TGTGCCAGCAGCTGGGGGACAGGTTTCACCGGGGAGCTGTTTTTT.

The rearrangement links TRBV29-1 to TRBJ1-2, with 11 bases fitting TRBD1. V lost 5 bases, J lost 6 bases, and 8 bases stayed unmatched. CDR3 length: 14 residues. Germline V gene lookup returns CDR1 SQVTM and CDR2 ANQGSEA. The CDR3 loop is CSVSRTGGEDGYTF. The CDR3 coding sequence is TGCAGCGTTAGTCGGACAGGGGGCGAAGATGGCTACACCTTC.

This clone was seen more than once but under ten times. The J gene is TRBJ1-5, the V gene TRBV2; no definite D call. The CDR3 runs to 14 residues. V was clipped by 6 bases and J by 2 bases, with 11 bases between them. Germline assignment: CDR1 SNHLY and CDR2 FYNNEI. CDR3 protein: CASRMRVGNQPQHF. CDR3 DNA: TGTGCCAGCAGGATGAGGGTCGGCAATCAGCCCCAGCATTTT.

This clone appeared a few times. The CDR3: CASSLDGQALYEQYV. CDR3 in DNA: TGTGCCAGCAGCTTGGATGGACAGGCACTCTACGAGCAGTACGTC. The V and J genes are TRBV5-4 and TRBJ2-7, with 7 bases identical to TRBD1. Germline loops: CDR1 SGHNT, CDR2 YYREEE (reference sequence). The CDR3 contains 15 residues. V dropped 0 bases and J dropped 3; count of bases not matched to a gene: 6.

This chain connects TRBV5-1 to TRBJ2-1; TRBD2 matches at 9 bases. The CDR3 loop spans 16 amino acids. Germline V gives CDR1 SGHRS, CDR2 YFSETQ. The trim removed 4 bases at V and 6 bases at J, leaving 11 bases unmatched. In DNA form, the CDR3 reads TGCGCCAGCAGCCCGACTAGCGGTCGCCAATCCAATGAGCAGTTCTTC. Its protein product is CASSPTSGRQSNEQFF.

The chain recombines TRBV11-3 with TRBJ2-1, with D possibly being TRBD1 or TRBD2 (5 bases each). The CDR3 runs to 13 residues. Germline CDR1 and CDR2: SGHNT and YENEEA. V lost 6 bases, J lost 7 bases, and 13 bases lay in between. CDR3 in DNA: TGTGCCAGCAGTTCCGGGACCCGGAATGAGCAGTTCTTC. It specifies CASSSGTRNEQFF.

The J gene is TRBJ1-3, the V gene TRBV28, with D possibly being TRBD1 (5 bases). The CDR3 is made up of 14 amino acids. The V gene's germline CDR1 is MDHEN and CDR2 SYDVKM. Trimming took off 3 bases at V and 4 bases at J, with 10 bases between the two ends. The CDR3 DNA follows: TGTGCCAGCAGTTTCCAGACAGCGGGAAACACCATATATTTT. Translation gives CASSFQTAGNTIYF.

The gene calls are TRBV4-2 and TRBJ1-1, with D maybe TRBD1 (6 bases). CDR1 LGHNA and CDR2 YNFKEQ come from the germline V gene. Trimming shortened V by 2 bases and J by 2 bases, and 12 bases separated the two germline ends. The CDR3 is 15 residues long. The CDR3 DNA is TGTGCCAGCAGCCAACCGGACAGAACTAACACTGAAGCTTTCTTT. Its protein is CASSQPDRTNTEAFF.

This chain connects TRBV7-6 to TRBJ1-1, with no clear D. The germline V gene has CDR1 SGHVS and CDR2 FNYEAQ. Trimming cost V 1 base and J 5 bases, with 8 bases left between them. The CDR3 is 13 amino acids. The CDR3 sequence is CASSLDFGTEAFF. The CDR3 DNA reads TGTGCCAGCAGCTTAGATTTCGGGACTGAAGCTTTCTTT.

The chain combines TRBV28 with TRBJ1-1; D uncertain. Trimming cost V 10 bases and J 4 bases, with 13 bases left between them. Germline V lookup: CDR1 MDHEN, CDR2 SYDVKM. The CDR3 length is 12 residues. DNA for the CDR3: TGTGCCACCAACGTAGGGATCACTGAAGCTTTCTTT. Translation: CATNVGITEAFF.

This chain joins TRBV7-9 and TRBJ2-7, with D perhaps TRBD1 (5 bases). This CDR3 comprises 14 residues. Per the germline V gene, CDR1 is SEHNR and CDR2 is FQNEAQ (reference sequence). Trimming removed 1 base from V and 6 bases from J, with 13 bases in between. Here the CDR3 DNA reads TGTGCCAGCAGCTTAGGCCCCTTGGGGCCCGAGCAGTACTTC. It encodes CASSLGPLGPEQYF.

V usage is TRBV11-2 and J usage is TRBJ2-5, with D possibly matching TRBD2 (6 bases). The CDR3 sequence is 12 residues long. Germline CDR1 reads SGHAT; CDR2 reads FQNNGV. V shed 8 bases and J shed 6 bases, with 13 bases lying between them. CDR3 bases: TGTGCCAGCCGCGGGGTGCCAAAGACCCAGTACTTC. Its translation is CASRGVPKTQYF. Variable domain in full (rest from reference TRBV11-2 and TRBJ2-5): EAGVAQSPRYKIIEKRQSVAFWCNPISGHATLYWYQQILGQGPKLLIQFQNNGVVDDSQLPKDRFSAERLKGVDSTLKIQPAKLEDSAVYLCASRGVPKTQYFGPGTRLLVL.

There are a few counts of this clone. The CDR3 region is CATSELDGVSDTQYF. DNA of the CDR3: TGTGCCACCAGTGAGCTAGATGGGGTTTCAGATACGCAGTATTTT. The chain links TRBV24-1 to TRBJ2-3; D is undetermined. The CDR3 has 15 residues. Trimming cost V 4 bases and J 4 bases, with 14 bases left between them. Germline V lookup: CDR1 KGHDR, CDR2 SFDVKD.

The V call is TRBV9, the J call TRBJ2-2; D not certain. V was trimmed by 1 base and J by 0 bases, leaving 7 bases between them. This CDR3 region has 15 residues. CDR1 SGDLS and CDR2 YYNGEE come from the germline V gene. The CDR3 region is CASSVTKSNTGELFF. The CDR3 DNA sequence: TGTGCCAGCAGCGTAACCAAGTCGAACACCGGGGAGCTGTTTTTT.

CDR3 nucleotide sequence: TGCGCCAGCAACCCGGGACAGGGGGCGCGGGTAGAGACCCAGTACTTC. It specifies CASNPGQGARVETQYF. This rearrangement joins TRBV5-1 to TRBJ2-5, with 12 nucleotides matching TRBD1. Germline loops: CDR1 SGHRS, CDR2 YFSETQ. V was clipped by 6 bases and J by 4 bases; unmatched bases: 10. The CDR3 covers 16 residues.

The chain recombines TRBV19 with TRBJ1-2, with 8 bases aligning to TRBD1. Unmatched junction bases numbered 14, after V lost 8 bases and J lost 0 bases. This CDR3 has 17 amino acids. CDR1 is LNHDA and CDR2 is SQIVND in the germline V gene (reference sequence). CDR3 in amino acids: CASRPGQGQTSNYGYTF. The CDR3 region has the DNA TGTGCCAGTCGACCCGGACAGGGACAGACATCTAACTATGGCTACACCTTC.

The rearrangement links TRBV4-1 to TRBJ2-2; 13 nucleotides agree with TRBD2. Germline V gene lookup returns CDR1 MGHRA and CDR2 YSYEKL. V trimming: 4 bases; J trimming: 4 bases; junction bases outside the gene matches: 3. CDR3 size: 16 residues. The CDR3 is CASSLGLAGPTGELFF. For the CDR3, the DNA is TGCGCCAGCAGCCTGGGACTAGCGGGACCCACCGGGGAGCTGTTTTTT.

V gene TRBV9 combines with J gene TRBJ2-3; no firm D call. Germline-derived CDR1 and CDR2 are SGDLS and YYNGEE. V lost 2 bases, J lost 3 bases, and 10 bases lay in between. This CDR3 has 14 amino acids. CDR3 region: CASSVHPGTDTQYF. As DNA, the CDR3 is TGTGCCAGCAGCGTGCATCCCGGGACAGATACGCAGTATTTT.

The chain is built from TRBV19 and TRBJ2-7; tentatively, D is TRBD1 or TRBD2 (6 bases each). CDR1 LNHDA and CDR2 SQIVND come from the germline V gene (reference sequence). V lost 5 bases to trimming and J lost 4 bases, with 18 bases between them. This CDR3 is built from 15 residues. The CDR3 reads CASSVIAEGGYEQYF. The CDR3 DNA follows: TGTGCCAGTAGTGTTATAGCGGAAGGGGGGTACGAGCAGTACTTC.

The DNA for the CDR3 is TGCGCCAGCAGCCTAAACCCTCAAGAGACCCAGTACTTC. Translating gives CASSLNPQETQYF. The chain uses TRBV10-2 and TRBJ2-5; D is unclear. Between the trimmed V and J ends, which lost 6 bases and 2 bases, there was a span of 10 bases. CDR1 and CDR2 from the germline V gene are WSHSY and SAAADI. The CDR3 length is 13 residues.

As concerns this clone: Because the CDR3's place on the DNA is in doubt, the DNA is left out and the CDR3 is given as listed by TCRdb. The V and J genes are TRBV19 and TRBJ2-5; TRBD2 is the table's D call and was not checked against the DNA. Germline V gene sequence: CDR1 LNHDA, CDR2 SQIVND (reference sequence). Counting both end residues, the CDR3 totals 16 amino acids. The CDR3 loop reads CASTSGGPSRFETQYF.